This T cell receptor (beta chain) came from a study of CD8 T cells in ankylosing spondylitis. Findings and caveats of the study: Clones linked to disease, bearing a CD8+ phenotype, were relatively rare in peripheral blood. The authors reported significant enrichment of disease-linked clones in matched ankylosing spondylitis synovial fluid. Ankylosing spondylitis blood seemed to carry a telltale TCR beta motif made of several highly homologous variants.

The sample holds many counts of this clonotype. What it recognizes is unknown. Quantitative barcoded 5'-RACE was used to prepare TCR beta libraries. TCRdb processed the 5' RACE reads anew with MiXCR; each CDR3 protein has one entry. This repertoire shows about 92,000 distinct CDR3 sequences, roughly 8.8% found once; its top ten account for approximately 5.5%. This receptor was obtained from a male donor with ankylosing spondylitis or in good health (not recorded which). The sequenced sample was blood, either unsorted or a sorted T cell fraction (not recorded which).

CDR3 in amino acids: CSARDREITDTQYF. Written as DNA, the CDR3 is TGCAGTGCTAGGGACAGGGAAATCACAGATACGCAGTATTTT. V usage is TRBV20-1 and J usage is TRBJ2-3; 8 nucleotides agree with TRBD1. Germline V CDR1 and CDR2: DFQATT, SNEGSKA (reference sequence). With V trimmed by 3 bases and J by 2 bases, 4 bases remained unmatched. The CDR3 consists of 14 residues.